The entry below describes one T cell receptor beta chain. Repertoires were generated with immunoSEQ multiplex PCR, while TCRdb's copy carries only in-frame clones and drops some. In the table there are under 250,000 clones, 65% to 90% of which are singletons. The CDR3 has 15 residues. V lost 0 bases, J lost 3 bases, and 11 bases lay in between. The germline CDR1 and CDR2 sequences are GTSNPN and SVGIG (reference sequence). The data were obtained in a study of blood T cell repertoires in COVID-19. Across the whole study: Sources were T cells, B-cell-depleted T cells, or PBMCs; the material itself was cDNA or gDNA.

Study members were between roughly 18 and 100 years old and lived in some 26 US regions. Cohorts were based on clinical histories the participants reported. Sequencing was done on a sample of PBMCs or T cells enriched from blood (not recorded which). V usage is TRBV30 and J usage is TRBJ1-4; D ambiguous. This TCR came from a woman aged 50 to 60 with acute COVID-19. The CDR3 reads CAWSVRTAANEKLFF. DNA of the CDR3: TGTGCCTGGAGTGTACGAACCGCGGCTAATGAAAAACTGTTTTTT.